Presented here are 9 T cell receptor beta chains from one specimen sequenced in a study of blood T cell repertoires in COVID-19. Assay used: immunoSEQ multiplex PCR; TCRdb lists only in-frame clones, some missing. The table lists more than 80,000 clones, 75% to 90% of them singletons. Sequenced material: peripheral blood. These receptors originate from an elderly man with acute or convalescent COVID-19.

The genes are TRBV30 and TRBJ1-4; 8 bases fit TRBD1. Unmatched junction bases numbered 8, after V lost 3 bases and J lost 5 bases. The germline CDR1 and CDR2 sequences are GTSNPN and SVGIG (reference sequence). The CDR3 length is 15 residues. The CDR3 sequence: CAWRERTGRNEKLFF. The CDR3 nucleotides read TGTGCCTGGAGGGAGAGGACAGGGAGAAATGAAAAACTGTTTTTT.

The genes are TRBV28 and TRBJ1-2; unclear D gene. V was trimmed by 11 bases and J by 5 bases, leaving 21 bases between them. Germline assignment: CDR1 MDHEN and CDR2 SYDVKM. The CDR3 extends over 14 amino acids. CDR3 loop: CASLGQLNKYGYTF. DNA of the CDR3: TGTGCCTCACTAGGGCAGCTCAATAAGTATGGCTACACCTTC.

The chain carries TRBV4-3 and TRBJ2-2; 8 positions agree with TRBD2. V shed 4 bases, J shed 5 bases, and the junction held 9 bases outside the gene matches. The CDR3 is made up of 16 amino acids. Germline V gene data show CDR1 as LGHNA and CDR2 as YSLEER. CDR3 protein: CASSLAEREWTGELFF. The CDR3, as DNA: TGCGCCAGCAGCCTTGCCGAGCGGGAGTGGACCGGGGAGCTGTTTTTT.

The rearrangement joins TRBV6-1 to TRBJ2-5; 15 bases map to TRBD2. The junction had 5 bases not matched to a gene; V was cut back by 1 base and J by 5 bases. CDR1 and CDR2 from the germline V gene are MNHNS and SASEGT. CDR3 size: 17 residues. The chain's CDR3 is CASSEVGLAGGWETQYF. CDR3 DNA sequence: TGTGCCAGCAGTGAAGTGGGACTAGCGGGAGGATGGGAGACCCAGTACTTC.

This clone showed up just a few times. This chain joins TRBV29-1 and TRBJ1-5; 9 bases map to TRBD1. Germline V gene sequence: CDR1 SQVTM, CDR2 ANQGSEA. The CDR3 runs 14 residues. With 4 bases clipped from V and 2 bases from J, the junction kept 3 bases outside the gene matches. The CDR3 DNA is TGCAGCGTTGGGGACAGGGACCGCAATCAGCCCCAGCATTTT. Its translation is CSVGDRDRNQPQHF.

The chain links TRBV7-2 to TRBJ1-5; 7 bases map to TRBD1. This CDR3 spans 14 amino acids. V dropped 2 bases and J dropped 5; count of bases not matched to a gene: 3. Germline V gene lookup returns CDR1 SGHTA and CDR2 FQGNSA. CDR3 sequence: CASSLLTGYQPQHF. CDR3 DNA: TGTGCCAGCAGCTTATTGACAGGGTATCAGCCCCAGCATTTT.

The chain has TRBV9 and TRBJ1-1; no firm D call. Germline assignment: CDR1 SGDLS and CDR2 YYNGEE. There are 16 residues in the CDR3. The V and J ends lost 3 bases and 1 base respectively, with 16 bases between them. CDR3 sequence reads: CASSGGGGWGNTEAFF. DNA of the CDR3: TGTGCCAGCAGCGGGGGAGGCGGATGGGGGAACACTGAAGCTTTCTTT.

The chain recombines TRBV6-5 with TRBJ1-1; D gene uncertain. Germline lookup yields CDR1 MNHEY and CDR2 SVGAGI. This CDR3 contains 13 residues. Trimming took 7 bases from V and 3 from J, leaving 12 bases between them. The CDR3 nucleotides read TGTGCCAGCATAGCGGGGTCGGACACTGAAGCTTTCTTT. Protein sequence: CASIAGSDTEAFF.

The chain has TRBV7-2 and TRBJ1-1, with 9 bases fitting TRBD1. CDR3 length: 16 residues. V lost 2 bases to trimming and J lost 7 bases; unmatched junction nucleotides: 11. Germline V lookup: CDR1 SGHTA, CDR2 FQGNSA. CDR3 in DNA: TGTGCCAGCAGCTTACGAAGGGACAGGGCACATCATGAAGCTTTCTTT. This encodes CASSLRRDRAHHEAFF.